This note documents a single T cell receptor beta chain sequence. The data originate from a study of cytomegalovirus exposure and HLA in healthy donors. J gave up 3 bases and V 2 bases, and 6 bases lay outside the gene matches. The CDR3 loop spans 15 amino acids. CDR1 is SNHLY and CDR2 is FYNNEI in the germline V gene. The primer mix had 60 Vbeta and 13 Jbeta primers. Here immunoSEQ multiplex PCR was the method, and the copy in TCRdb shows in-frame clones only, minus some. The table lists 90,000 to 120,000 clones, about 84% of them singletons. The J gene is TRBJ2-7, the V gene TRBV2; 8 bases map to TRBD1. Sequencing input: PBMCs. The clonotype originates from a man aged 30-40 years in good health and CMV-seronegative. As DNA, the CDR3 is TGTGCCAGCAGTGAATCGACAGGGGTATACTACGAGCAGTACTTC. Translating it yields CASSESTGVYYEQYF.